The sequence of this T cell receptor (beta chain) was determined in a study of blood T cell repertoires in COVID-19. About the study: Sites in the United States, Italy and Spain provided acute and convalescent COVID-19 samples. PBMCs, B-cell-depleted T cells, or T cells provided the cDNA or gDNA that made up the material.

This clone was counted once. How the authors handled the data: Quantification of nucleated cells was approximated via reference gene primer amplification. The protocol was immunoSEQ multiplex PCR, while the TCRdb copy is restricted to in-frame clones and leaves out a portion. That table is the source of V, J and clone size, and D and trimming were worked out from the DNA. This table holds a few hundred thousand clones, 91% found once. CDR3 length equals 16 residues. This sequence joins TRBV21-1 and TRBJ1-2; TRBD1, the table's D call, was not compared with the DNA. TRBV21-1 constitutes a pseudogene. The sequencing input was PBMCs or T cells enriched from blood (not recorded which). This receptor was identified in a human donor in a cohort exposed to, infected with or recovered from COVID-19 (not recorded which). The donor label of this sample is uncertain. CDR3 sequence reads: CASSKPDRGKDYGYTF. The CDR3 region has the DNA TGTGCCAGCAGCAAGCCCGACAGGGGCAAGGACTATGGCTACACCTTC.